This TCR beta chain appears in the sequencing data of a study of blood T cell repertoires in COVID-19. As for the study in general: Researchers got acute and convalescent COVID-19 samples from the United States, Italy and Spain. PBMCs, B-cell-depleted T cells, or T cells provided the cDNA or gDNA that made up the material.

This clone appeared once. V was pared by 0 bases and J by 4 bases, with 13 bases between. The CDR3 has 16 residues. Per germline, CDR1 SGDLS and CDR2 YYNGEE. In the original workflow: Nucleated cell number was recorded as an estimate derived from reference gene primer amplification. Measured with immunoSEQ multiplex PCR; TCRdb has only the in-frame clones, and not every one. The DNA was the basis for D and trimming; V, J and clone size are from that table. The table shows 160,000 or so clones, with roughly 89% occurring only once. The material sequenced was peripheral blood. The chain joins TRBV9 to TRBJ2-2; D may be TRBD1 (6 bases). This clonotype was sampled from a woman in her sixties who had recovered from COVID-19. This CDR3 is CASSVDGGSGTGELFF. CDR3 nucleotide sequence: TGTGCCAGCAGCGTAGATGGGGGCTCGGGCACCGGGGAGCTGTTTTTT. Together with reference TRBV9 and TRBJ2-2, the CDR3 gives the full variable domain: DSGVTQTPKHLITATGQRVTLRCSPRSGDLSVYWYQQSLDQGLQFLIQYYNGEERAKGNILERFSAQQFPDLHSELNLSSLELGDSALYFCASSVDGGSGTGELFFGEGSRLTVL.